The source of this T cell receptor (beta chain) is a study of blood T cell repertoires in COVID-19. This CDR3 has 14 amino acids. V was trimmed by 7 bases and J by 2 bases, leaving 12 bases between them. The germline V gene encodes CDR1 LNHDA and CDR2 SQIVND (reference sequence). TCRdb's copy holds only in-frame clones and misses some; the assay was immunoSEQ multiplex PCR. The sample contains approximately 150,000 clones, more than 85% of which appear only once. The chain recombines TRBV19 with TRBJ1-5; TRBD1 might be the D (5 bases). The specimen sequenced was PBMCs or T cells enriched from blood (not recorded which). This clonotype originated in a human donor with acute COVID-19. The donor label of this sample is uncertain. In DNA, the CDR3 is TGTGCCAGTACTGGGACGGGAGGCAATCAGCCCCAGCATTTT. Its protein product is CASTGTGGNQPQHF.